This TCR beta chain derives from a study of blood T cell repertoires in COVID-19. Study context: Italy, Spain and the United States were the sources of the convalescent and acute COVID-19 samples. The cDNA or gDNA used as material had been derived from T cells, B-cell-depleted T cells, or PBMCs.

V shed 0 bases and J shed 1 base, with 9 bases lying between them. This CDR3 contains 16 residues. Germline loops: CDR1 LGHNA, CDR2 YSLEER. This clone appeared many times. Measured with immunoSEQ multiplex PCR; TCRdb has only the in-frame clones, and not every one. The sample lists over 150,000 clones, 65% to 85% occurring once. V usage is TRBV4-3 and J usage is TRBJ2-2; the D is unclear. This receptor was obtained from a woman between 55 and 75 years old with acute or convalescent COVID-19. The sequencing input was peripheral blood. The CDR3 sequence is CASSQDLFGNTGELFF. The CDR3 nucleotides read TGCGCCAGCAGCCAAGATCTGTTCGGGAACACCGGGGAGCTGTTTTTT.